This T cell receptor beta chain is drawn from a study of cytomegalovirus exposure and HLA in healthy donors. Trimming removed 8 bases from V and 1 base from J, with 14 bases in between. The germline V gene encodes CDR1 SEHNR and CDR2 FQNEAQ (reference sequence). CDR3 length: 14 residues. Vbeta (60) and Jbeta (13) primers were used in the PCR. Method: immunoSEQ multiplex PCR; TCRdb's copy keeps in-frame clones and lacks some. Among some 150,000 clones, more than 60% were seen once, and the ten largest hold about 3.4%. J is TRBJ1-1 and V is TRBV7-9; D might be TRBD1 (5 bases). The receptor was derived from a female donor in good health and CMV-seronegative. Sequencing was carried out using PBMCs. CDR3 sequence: CASCQGSRNTEAFF. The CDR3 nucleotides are TGTGCCAGCTGTCAGGGCTCTCGGAACACTGAAGCTTTCTTT.